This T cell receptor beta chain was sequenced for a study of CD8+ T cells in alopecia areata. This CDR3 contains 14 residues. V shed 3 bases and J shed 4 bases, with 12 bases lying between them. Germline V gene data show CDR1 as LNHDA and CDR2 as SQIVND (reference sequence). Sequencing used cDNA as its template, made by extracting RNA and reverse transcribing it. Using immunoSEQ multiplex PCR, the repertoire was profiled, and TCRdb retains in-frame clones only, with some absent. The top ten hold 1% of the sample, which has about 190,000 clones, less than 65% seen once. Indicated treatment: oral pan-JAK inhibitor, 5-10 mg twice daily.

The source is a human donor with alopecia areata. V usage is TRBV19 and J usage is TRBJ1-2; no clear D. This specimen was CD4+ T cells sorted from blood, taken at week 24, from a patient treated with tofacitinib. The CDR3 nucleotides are TGTGCCAGTAGTATCTATGGCTCTTCCTATGGCTACACCTTC. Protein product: CASSIYGSSYGYTF.